A selection of T cell receptor beta chains follows, all from one sample in a study of T cells in tuberculosis. The protocol was immunoSEQ multiplex PCR, while the TCRdb copy is restricted to in-frame clones and leaves out a portion. The sample holds some 28,000 clones, almost 90% seen once. Source material: PBMCs. The receptors here all came from a donor aged 10-29 years with latent tuberculosis or without tuberculosis infection. Both conserved end residues are part of each CDR3. A D gene is named only where the DNA matches it firmly. Expanded clones are given a class, and other clones once, few, many or no size at all.

V	size	J	D	CDR3	DNA
TRBV29-1	-	TRBJ2-3	-	CSAKKGGGTDTQYF	TGCAGCGCCAAAAAAGGGGGGGGAACAGATACGCAGTATTTT
TRBV6-5	-	TRBJ2-4	-	CASSERGAKNIQYF	TGTGCCAGCAGTGAAAGGGGGGCCAAAAACATTCAGTACTTC
TRBV7-6	-	TRBJ2-3	TRBD1	CASSERTGGIDTQYF	TGTGCCAGCAGCGAAAGAACAGGGGGCATAGATACGCAGTATTTT
TRBV9	once	TRBJ1-6	TRBD1	CASSLSYGTGGNSPLHF	TGTGCCAGCAGCTTAAGTTACGGGACAGGCGGAAATTCACCCCTCCACTTT
TRBV19	few	TRBJ1-5	-	CASSGGTQHF	TGTGCCAGTAGTGGGGGCACCCAGCATTTT
TRBV19	-	TRBJ1-5	TRBD1	CASGRVPDRGLTQPQHF	TGTGCCAGTGGACGCGTACCGGACAGGGGGCTAACGCAGCCCCAGCATTTT
TRBV27	-	TRBJ2-5	TRBD2	CASRLAGTQETQYF	TGTGCCAGCAGACTAGCGGGGACCCAAGAGACCCAGTACTTC
TRBV7-2	-	TRBJ1-2	TRBD1	CASSLGTRDRGNLGYTF	TGTGCCAGCAGCTTAGGGACCCGGGACAGGGGAAATTTGGGCTACACCTTC
TRBV6-4	few	TRBJ1-1	-	CASSDSNRATEAFF	TGTGCCAGCAGTGACTCGAACAGGGCCACTGAAGCTTTCTTT
TRBV11-3	-	TRBJ1-6	-	CASSPHPPAEDSPLHF	TGTGCCAGCAGCCCCCACCCCCCAGCGGAGGATTCACCCCTCCACTTT
TRBV6-4	-	TRBJ2-3	TRBD2	CASSRTSGGGTDAQYF	TGTGCCAGCAGTAGGACTAGCGGGGGCGGCACAGATGCGCAGTATTTT
TRBV25-1	-	TRBJ2-7	TRBD1	CASSGQGYEQYF	TGTGCCAGCAGTGGACAGGGATACGAGCAGTACTTC
TRBV7-2	-	TRBJ2-5	TRBD2	CASSSGGAVKTQYF	TGTGCCTCCTCTAGCGGGGGGGCCGTTAAGACCCAGTACTTC
TRBV6-1	-	TRBJ1-2	TRBD1	CASSPGGEVYGYTF	TGTGCCAGCAGTCCAGGGGGCGAAGTCTATGGCTACACCTTC
TRBV7-2	-	TRBJ1-2	-	CAVQGRGSNYGYTF	TGTGCCGTACAGGGTAGAGGATCTAACTATGGCTACACCTTC
TRBV2	-	TRBJ2-5	TRBD2	CASRGGFQETQYF	TGTGCCAGCAGGGGAGGGTTCCAAGAGACCCAGTACTTC
TRBV14	-	TRBJ1-4	TRBD1	CASSRSGTGVSFF	TGTGCCAGCAGCCGTTCCGGGACAGGGGTTTCGTTTTTT
TRBV18	-	TRBJ2-7	TRBD1	CASSPPGQDYEQYF	TGTGCCAGCTCACCACCGGGACAGGACTACGAGCAGTACTTC
TRBV5-1	-	TRBJ2-7	TRBD2	CASSLRLAAWEQYF	TGCGCCAGCAGCCTACGACTAGCCGCCTGGGAGCAGTACTTC
TRBV29-1	once	TRBJ1-5	-	CSLAQGAEGPQHF	TGCAGCTTAGCACAGGGAGCCGAGGGGCCCCAGCATTTT